Listed below are T cell receptor beta chains from one sample, sequenced in a study of OX40 agonist ivuxolimab in advanced cancers. Repertoires were generated with immunoSEQ multiplex PCR, while TCRdb's copy carries only in-frame clones and drops some. This sample carries over 65,000 clones, 70% to 85% of them seen once, and the ten largest clones take 0.4% to 0.5%. The material sequenced was CD4+ or CD8+ T cells sorted from blood, taken in a trial of the OX40 agonist ivuxolimab. The receptors were gathered from an adult with an advanced solid tumor such as melanoma, head and neck, liver or kidney cancer. Each CDR3 is given without its conserved first and last residue.

V gene,CDR3 protein
TRBV4-3,ASSPGLLTDTQY
TRBV28,ASSGPDRLQTYEQY
TRBV20-1,SANVDGYT
TRBV5-6,ASSRDRRQETQY
TRBV28,ASSRPSGTGAEAF
TRBV29-1,SAQDRLKNIQY
TRBV28,ASTETSGRSGELF
TRBV7-6,ASSLGGEKTQY
TRBV19,ASSIEQNTEAF
TRBV27,ASSSLPTSGDTQY
TRBV5-1,ASSLYRENSPLH
TRBV5-4,ASSRDKNYGYT
TRBV29-1,SVEPPPRTDTQY
TRBV5-1,ASSLGRGRGDEQF
TRBV10-1,ASSEYGAGTQGTQY
TRBV6-6,ASTIAGGAGTGELF
TRBV5-1,ASRPGQRYEQY
TRBV27,ASRRQGGGYT
TRBV7-3,ASSYPAKTENTGELF
TRBV6-1,ASSAVRRVYNEQF
TRBV6-6,ASSSAGGGTDTQY
TRBV27,ASSPLGGRIDEQY
TRBV6-1,ASVLDFGPGNTIY
TRBV10-3,AISGQNGNEQF
TRBV5-1,ASSGNIWDTEAF
TRBV2,ASRKAGGQNFYGYT
TRBV11-2,ASSLDRNQPQH
TRBV19,ASSGPTSYSGNTIY